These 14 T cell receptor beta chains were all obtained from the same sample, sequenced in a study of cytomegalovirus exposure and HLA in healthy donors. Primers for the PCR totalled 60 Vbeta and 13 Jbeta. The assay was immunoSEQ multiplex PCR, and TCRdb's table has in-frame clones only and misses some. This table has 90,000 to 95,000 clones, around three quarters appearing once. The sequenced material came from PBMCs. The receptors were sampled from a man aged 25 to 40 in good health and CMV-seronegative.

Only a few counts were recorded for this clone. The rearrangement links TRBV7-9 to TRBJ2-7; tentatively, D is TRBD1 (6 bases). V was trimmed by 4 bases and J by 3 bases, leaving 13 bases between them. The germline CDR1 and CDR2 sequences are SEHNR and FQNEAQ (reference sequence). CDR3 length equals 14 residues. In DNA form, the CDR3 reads TGTGCCAGCAGCTCGGACAGCCGGAACTACGAGCAGTACTTC. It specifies CASSSDSRNYEQYF.

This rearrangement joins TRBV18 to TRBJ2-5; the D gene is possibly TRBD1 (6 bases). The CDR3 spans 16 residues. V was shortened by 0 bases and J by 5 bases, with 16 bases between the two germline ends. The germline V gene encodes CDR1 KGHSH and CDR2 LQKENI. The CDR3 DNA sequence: TGTGCCAGCTCACCACCGAATCAGGGGTTACGGGAGACCCAGTACTTC. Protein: CASSPPNQGLRETQYF.

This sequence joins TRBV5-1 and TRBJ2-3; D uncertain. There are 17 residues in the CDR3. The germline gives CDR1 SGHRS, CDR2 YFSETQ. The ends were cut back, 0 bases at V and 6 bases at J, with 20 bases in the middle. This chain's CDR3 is CASSLDGTEYGLDTQYF. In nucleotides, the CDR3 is TGCGCCAGCAGCTTGGATGGAACGGAGTATGGTTTGGATACGCAGTATTTT.

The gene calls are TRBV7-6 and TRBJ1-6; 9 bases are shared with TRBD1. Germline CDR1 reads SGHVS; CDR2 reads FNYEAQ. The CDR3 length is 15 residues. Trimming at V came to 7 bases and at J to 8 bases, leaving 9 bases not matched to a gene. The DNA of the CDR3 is TGTGCCAGCACCCGCCTGGGACAGGGAGATTCACCCCTCCACTTT. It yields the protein CASTRLGQGDSPLHF.

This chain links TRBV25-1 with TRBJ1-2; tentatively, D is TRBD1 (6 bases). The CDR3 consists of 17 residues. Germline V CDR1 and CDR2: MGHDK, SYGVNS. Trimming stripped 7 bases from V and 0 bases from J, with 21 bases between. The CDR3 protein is CASIGGDVRLSNYGYTF. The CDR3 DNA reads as TGTGCCAGCATTGGGGGCGACGTTCGGCTTTCTAACTATGGCTACACCTTC.

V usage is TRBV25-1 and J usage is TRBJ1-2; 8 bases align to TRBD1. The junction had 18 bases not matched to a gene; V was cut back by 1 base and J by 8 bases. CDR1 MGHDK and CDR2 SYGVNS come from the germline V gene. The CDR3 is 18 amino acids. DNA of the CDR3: TGTGCCAGCAGTGAATCTCCAGGGTCAGGGGGCACATTCCGAGGCTACACCTTC. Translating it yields CASSESPGSGGTFRGYTF.

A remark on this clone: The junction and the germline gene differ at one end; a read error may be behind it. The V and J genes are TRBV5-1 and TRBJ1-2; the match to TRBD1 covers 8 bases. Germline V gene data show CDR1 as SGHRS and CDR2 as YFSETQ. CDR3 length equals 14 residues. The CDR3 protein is CAGSPPGQADGYTF. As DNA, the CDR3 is TGCGCCGGCAGCCCCCCGGGACAGGCTGATGGCTACACCTTC.

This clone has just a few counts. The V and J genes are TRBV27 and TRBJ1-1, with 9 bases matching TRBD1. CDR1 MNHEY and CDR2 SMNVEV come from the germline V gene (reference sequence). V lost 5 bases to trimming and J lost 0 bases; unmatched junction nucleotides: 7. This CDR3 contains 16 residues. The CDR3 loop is CASSVTGQGLNTEAFF. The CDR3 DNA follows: TGTGCCAGCAGTGTCACGGGACAGGGATTGAACACTGAAGCTTTCTTT.

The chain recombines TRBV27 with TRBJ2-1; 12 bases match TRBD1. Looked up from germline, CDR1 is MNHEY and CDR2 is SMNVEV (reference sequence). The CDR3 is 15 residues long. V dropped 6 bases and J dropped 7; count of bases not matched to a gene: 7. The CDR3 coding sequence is TGTGCCAGCAGACCCCCGGGACAGGGGGCTAATGAGCAGTTCTTC. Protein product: CASRPPGQGANEQFF.

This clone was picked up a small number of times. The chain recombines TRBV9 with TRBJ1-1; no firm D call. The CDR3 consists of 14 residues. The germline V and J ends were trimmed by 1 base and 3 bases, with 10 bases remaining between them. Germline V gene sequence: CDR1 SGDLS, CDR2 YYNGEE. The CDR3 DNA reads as TGTGCCAGCAGCGTAAGGCCCGGGGACACTGAAGCTTTCTTT. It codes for CASSVRPGDTEAFF.

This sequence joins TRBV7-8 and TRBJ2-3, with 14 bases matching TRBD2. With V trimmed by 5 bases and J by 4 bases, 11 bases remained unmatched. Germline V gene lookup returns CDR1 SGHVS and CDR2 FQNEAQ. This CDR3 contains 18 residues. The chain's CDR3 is CASSPGLAGAGWADTQYF. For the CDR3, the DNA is TGTGCCAGCAGCCCGGGACTAGCGGGAGCAGGGTGGGCAGATACGCAGTATTTT.

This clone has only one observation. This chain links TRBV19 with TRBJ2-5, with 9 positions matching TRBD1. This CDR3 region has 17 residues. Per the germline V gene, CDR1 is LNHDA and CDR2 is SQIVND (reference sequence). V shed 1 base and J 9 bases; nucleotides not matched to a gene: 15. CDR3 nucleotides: TGTGCCAGTAGTATAGTGGGGACAGGGAGCCCCTCCATGGCCCAGTACTTC. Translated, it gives CASSIVGTGSPSMAQYF.

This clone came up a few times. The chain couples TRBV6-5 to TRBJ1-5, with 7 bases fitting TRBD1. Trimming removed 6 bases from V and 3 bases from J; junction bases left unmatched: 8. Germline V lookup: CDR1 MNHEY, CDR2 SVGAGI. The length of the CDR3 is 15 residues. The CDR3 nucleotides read TGTGCCAGCAGAACCTCCGGGACAGTCAATCAGCCCCAGCATTTT. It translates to CASRTSGTVNQPQHF.

The CDR3 region has the DNA TGTGCCAGCAGCTTAGGTGGAGGATTGTATGGCTACACCTTC. It specifies CASSLGGGLYGYTF. The J gene is TRBJ1-2, the V gene TRBV5-5; D unresolved. V lost 2 bases, J lost 5 bases, and 13 bases lay in between. Germline V gene sequence: CDR1 SGHKS, CDR2 YYEKEE (reference sequence). The CDR3 loop spans 14 amino acids.